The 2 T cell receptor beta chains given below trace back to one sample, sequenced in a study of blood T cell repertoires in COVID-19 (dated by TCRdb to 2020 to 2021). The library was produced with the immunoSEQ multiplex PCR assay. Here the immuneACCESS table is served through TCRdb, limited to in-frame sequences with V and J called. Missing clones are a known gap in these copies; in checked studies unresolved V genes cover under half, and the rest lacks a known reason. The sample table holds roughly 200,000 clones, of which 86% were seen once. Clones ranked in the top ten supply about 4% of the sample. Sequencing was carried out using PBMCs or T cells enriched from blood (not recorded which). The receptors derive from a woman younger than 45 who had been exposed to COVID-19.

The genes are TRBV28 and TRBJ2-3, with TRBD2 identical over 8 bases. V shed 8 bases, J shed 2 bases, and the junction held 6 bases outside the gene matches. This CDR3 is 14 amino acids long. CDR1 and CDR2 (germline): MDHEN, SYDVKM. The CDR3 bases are TGTGCCAGCTTGTCGGGAGGGAACACAGATACGCAGTATTTT. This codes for CASLSGGNTDTQYF. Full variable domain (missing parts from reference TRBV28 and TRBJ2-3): DVKVTQSSRYLVKRTGEKVFLECVQDMDHENMFWYRQDPGLGLRLIYFSYDVKMKEKGDIPEGYSVSREKKERFSLILESASTNQTSMYLCASLSGGNTDTQYFGPGTRLTVL.

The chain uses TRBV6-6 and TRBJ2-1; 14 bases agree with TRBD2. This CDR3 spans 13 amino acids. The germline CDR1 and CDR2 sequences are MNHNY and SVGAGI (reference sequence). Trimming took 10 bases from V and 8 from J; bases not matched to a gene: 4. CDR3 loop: CATRLAGGHEQFF. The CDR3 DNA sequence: TGTGCCACCCGACTAGCGGGGGGGCATGAGCAGTTCTTC.